This TCR beta chain was observed in a study of cytomegalovirus exposure and HLA in healthy donors. Overall study: Some 85 million unique TCRs from HLA-typed donors were held in an early data release. Overall study findings and caveats: About 87% or about 30% of the time was how often most TCR beta V segments were productive, according to an earlier analysis. HLA restriction was apparent for most CMV-associated TCR beta chains in a later analysis. In vitro testing confirmed a few CMV-associated chains as specific for CMV antigens.

The CDR3 is 14 amino acids. Between the trimmed V and J ends, which lost 7 bases and 8 bases, there was a span of 20 bases. CDR1 SGHAT and CDR2 FQNNGV come from the germline V gene. The PCR had 60 Vbeta and 13 Jbeta primers. The table came from immunoSEQ multiplex PCR; TCRdb's copy has only in-frame clones and leaves some out. The data contain 190,000 or so clones, approximately 79% of them singletons. Remarks on this clone: No antigen is known for it.

The sequenced material came from PBMCs. The sequence derives from a girl under 18 in good health and CMV-seropositive. The gene calls are TRBV11-2 and TRBJ1-2, with a weak D call TRBD1 (5 bases). The CDR3 bases are TGTGCCAGCAACCCGATCGGGGGGACGGGGGGCTACACCTTC. Translation: CASNPIGGTGGYTF.